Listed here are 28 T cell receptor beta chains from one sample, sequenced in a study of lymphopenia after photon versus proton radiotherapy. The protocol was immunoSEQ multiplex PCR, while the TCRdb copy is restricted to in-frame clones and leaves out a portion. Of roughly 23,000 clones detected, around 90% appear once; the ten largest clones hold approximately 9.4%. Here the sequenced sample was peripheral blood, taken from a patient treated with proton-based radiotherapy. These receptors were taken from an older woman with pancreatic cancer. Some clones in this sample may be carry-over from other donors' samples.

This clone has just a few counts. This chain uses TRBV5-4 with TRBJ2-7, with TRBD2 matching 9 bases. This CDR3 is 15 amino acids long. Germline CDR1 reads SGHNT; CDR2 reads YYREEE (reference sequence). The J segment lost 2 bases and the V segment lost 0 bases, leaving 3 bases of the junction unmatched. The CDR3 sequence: CASSLGLAVTYEQYF. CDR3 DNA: TGTGCCAGCAGCTTGGGACTAGCGGTAACCTACGAGCAGTACTTC.

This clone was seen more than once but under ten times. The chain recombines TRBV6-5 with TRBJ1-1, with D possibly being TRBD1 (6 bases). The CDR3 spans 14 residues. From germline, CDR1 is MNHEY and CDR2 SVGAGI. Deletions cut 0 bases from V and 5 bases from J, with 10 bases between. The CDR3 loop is CASSYSGGRTEAFF. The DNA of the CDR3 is TGTGCCAGCAGTTACTCTGGGGGCAGAACTGAAGCTTTCTTT.

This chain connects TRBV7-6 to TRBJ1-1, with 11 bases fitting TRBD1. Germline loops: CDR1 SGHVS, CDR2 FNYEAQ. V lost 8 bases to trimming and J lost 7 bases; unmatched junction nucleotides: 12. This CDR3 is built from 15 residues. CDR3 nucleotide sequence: TGTGCCAGCGGTTCAGGGGACAGGGGGGTCGTTGAAGCTTTCTTT. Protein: CASGSGDRGVVEAFF.

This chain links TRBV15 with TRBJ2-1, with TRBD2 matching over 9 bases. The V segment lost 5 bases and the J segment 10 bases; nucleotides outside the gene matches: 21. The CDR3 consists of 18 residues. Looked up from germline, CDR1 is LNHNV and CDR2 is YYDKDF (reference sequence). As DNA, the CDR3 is TGTGCCACCAGCGGACGCCCTCGGGTAGCGGGAGTTATAGAGGAGCAGTTCTTC. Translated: CATSGRPRVAGVIEEQFF.

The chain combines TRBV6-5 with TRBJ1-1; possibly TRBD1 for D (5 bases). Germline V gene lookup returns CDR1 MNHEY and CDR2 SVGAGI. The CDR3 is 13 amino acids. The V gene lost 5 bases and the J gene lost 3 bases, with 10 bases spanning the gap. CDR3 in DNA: TGTGCCAGCAGTATCGGCAGGGACACTGAAGCTTTCTTT. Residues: CASSIGRDTEAFF.

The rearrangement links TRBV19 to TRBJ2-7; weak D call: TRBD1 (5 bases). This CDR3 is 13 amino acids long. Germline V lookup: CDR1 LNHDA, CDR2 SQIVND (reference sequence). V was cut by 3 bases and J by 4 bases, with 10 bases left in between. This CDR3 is CASSIPQGYEQYF. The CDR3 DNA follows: TGTGCCAGTAGTATCCCCCAGGGATACGAGCAGTACTTC.

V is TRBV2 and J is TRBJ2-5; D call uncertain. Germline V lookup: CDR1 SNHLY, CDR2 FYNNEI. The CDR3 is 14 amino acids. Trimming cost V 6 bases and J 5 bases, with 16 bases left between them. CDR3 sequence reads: CASRGPISQETQYF. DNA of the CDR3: TGTGCCAGCAGAGGCCCGATTAGTCAGGAGACCCAGTACTTC.

This chain's CDR3 is CASSQYRTSPYEQYF. CDR3 nucleotide sequence: TGCGCCAGCAGCCAGTATCGGACTAGTCCCTACGAGCAGTACTTC. The chain has TRBV4-3 and TRBJ2-7, with 7 bases identical to TRBD2. The CDR3 covers 15 residues. V was pared by 3 bases and J by 2 bases, with 7 bases of the junction left unmatched. CDR1 and CDR2 from the germline V gene are LGHNA and YSLEER.

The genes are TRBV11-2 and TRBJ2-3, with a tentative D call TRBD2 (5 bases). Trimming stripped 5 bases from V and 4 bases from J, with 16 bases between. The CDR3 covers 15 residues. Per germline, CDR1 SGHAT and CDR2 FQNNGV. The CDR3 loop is CASSQAGSSADTQYF. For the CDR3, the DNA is TGTGCCAGCAGCCAAGCTGGGAGTTCGGCAGATACGCAGTATTTT.

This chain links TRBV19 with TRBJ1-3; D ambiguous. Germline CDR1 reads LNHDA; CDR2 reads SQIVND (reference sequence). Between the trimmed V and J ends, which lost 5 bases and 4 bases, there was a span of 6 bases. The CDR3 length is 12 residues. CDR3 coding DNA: TGTGCCAGTAGTCCCACAGGAAACACCATATATTTT. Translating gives CASSPTGNTIYF.

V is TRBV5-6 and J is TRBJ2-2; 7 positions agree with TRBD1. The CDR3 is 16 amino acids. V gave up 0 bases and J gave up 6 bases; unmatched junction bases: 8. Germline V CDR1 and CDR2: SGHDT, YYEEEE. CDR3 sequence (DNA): TGTGCCAGCAGCTTGGGTGCCGGGACAGTCCCCGGGGAGCTGTTTTTT. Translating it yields CASSLGAGTVPGELFF. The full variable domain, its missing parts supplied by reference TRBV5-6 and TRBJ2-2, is DAGVTQSPTHLIKTRGQQVTLRCSPKSGHDTVSWYQQALGQGPQFIFQYYEEEERQRGNFPDRFSGHQFPNYSSELNVNALLLGDSALYLCASSLGAGTVPGELFFGEGSRLTVL.

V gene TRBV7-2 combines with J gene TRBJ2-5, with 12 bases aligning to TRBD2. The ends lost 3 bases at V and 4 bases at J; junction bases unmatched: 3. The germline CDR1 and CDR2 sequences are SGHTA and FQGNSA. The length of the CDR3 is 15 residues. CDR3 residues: CASSLLGLAGETQYF. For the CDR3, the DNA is TGTGCCAGCAGCTTGTTGGGACTAGCGGGAGAGACCCAGTACTTC.

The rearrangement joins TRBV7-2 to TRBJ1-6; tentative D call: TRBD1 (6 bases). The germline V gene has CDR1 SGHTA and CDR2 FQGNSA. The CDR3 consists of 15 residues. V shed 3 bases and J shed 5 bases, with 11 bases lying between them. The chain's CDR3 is CASSFAGAHNSPLHF. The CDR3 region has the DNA TGTGCCAGCAGCTTTGCAGGGGCCCATAATTCACCCCTCCACTTT.

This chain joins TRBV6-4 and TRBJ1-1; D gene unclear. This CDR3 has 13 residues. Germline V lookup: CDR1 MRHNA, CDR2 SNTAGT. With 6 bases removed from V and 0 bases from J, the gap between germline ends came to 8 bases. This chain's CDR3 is CASSYTVNTEAFF. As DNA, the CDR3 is TGTGCCAGCAGCTATACAGTGAACACTGAAGCTTTCTTT.

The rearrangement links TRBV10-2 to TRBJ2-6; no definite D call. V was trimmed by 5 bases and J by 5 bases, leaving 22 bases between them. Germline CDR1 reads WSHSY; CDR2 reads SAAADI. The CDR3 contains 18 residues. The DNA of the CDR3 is TGCGCCAGCAGTATTGGGATCACTTCTAAAAGTCGGGCCAACGTCCTGACTTTC. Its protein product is CASSIGITSKSRANVLTF.

The CDR3 nucleotides read TGTGCCAGCAGTGGACCTAGCGCGGGAGGTCCCAATGAGCAGTTCTTC. Translating gives CASSGPSAGGPNEQFF. The rearrangement joins TRBV6-1 to TRBJ2-1, with TRBD2 matching over 8 bases. The CDR3 loop spans 16 amino acids. V trimming: 4 bases; J trimming: 6 bases; junction bases outside the gene matches: 11. Looked up from germline, CDR1 is MNHNS and CDR2 is SASEGT.

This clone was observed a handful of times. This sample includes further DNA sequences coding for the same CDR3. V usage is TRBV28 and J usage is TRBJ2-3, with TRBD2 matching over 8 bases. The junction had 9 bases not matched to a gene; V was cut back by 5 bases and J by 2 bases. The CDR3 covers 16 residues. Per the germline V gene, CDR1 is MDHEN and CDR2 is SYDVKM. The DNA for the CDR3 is TGTGCCAGCAGTGTACCACTAGCGGCTCTCACAGATACGCAGTATTTT. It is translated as CASSVPLAALTDTQYF.

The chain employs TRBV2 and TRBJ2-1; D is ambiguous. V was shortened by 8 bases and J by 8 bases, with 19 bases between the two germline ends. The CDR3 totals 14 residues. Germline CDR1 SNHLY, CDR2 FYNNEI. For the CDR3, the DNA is TGTGCCAGCCAGTCGATCCGAACTTACTATGAGCAGTTCTTC. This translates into CASQSIRTYYEQFF.

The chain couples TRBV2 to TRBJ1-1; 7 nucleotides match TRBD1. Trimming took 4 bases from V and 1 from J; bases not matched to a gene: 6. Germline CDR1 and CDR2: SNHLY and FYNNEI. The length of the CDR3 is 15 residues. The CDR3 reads CASSALGQKNTEAFF. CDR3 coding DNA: TGTGCCAGCAGTGCACTGGGACAGAAGAACACTGAAGCTTTCTTT.

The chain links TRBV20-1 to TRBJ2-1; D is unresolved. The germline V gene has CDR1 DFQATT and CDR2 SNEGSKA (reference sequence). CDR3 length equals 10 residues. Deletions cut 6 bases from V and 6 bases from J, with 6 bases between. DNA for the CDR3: TGCAGTGCCCAGGCCAATGAGCAGTTCTTC. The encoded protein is CSAQANEQFF.

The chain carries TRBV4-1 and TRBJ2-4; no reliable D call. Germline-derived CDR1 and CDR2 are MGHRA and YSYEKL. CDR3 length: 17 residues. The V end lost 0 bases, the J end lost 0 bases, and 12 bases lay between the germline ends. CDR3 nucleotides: TGCGCCAGCAGCCAAGATACAGCCTACGTAGCCAAAAACATTCAGTACTTC. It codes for CASSQDTAYVAKNIQYF.

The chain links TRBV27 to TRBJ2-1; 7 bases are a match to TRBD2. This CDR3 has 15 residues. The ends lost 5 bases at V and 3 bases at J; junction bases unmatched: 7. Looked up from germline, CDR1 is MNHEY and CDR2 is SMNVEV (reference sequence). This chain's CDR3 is CASSLPAGLYNEQFF. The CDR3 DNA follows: TGTGCCAGCAGTCTACCAGCGGGGCTCTACAATGAGCAGTTCTTC.

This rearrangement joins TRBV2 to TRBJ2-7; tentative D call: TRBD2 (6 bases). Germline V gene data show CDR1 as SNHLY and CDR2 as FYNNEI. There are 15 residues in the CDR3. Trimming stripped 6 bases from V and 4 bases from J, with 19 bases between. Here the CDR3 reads CASSLDGGGEYEQYF. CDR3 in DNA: TGTGCCAGCAGCCTCGACGGGGGAGGAGAATACGAGCAGTACTTC.

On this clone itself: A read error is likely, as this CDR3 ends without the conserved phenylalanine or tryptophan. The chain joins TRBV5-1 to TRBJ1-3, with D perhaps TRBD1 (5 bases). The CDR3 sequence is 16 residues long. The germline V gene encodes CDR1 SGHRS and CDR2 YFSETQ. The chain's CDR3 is CASRLVPGQRGNTIYL. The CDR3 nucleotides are TGCGCCAGCCGCTTGGTCCCAGGACAACGGGGAAACACCATATATCTC.

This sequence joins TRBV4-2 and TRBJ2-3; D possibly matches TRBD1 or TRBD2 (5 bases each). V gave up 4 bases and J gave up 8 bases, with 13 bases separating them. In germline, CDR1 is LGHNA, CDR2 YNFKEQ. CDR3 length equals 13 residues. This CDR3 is CASSPRGEGTQYF. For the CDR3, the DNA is TGTGCCAGCAGCCCGAGGGGCGAGGGTACGCAGTATTTT.

Here the CDR3 DNA reads TGCGCCAGCAGCTTGGGAGTACTAGCGGGAGCCTACGAGCAGTACTTC. Translating it yields CASSLGVLAGAYEQYF. This chain connects TRBV5-1 to TRBJ2-7, with 11 bases matching TRBD2. V was pared by 0 bases and J by 2 bases, with 4 bases of the junction left unmatched. The CDR3 has 16 residues. The germline V gene encodes CDR1 SGHRS and CDR2 YFSETQ.

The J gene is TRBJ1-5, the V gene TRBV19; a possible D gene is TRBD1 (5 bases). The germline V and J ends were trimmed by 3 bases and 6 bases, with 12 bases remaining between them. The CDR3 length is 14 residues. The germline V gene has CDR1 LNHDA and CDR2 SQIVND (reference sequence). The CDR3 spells CASSIAQGGQPQHF. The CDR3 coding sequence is TGTGCCAGTAGTATCGCCCAGGGAGGTCAGCCCCAGCATTTT.

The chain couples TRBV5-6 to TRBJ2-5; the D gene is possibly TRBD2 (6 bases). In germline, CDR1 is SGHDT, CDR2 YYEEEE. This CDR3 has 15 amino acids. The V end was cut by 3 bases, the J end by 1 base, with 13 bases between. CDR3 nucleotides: TGTGCCAGCAGCTCGCGCGGGATCCTCCAAGAGACCCAGTACTTC. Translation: CASSSRGILQETQYF. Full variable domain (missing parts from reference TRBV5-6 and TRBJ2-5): DAGVTQSPTHLIKTRGQQVTLRCSPKSGHDTVSWYQQALGQGPQFIFQYYEEEERQRGNFPDRFSGHQFPNYSSELNVNALLLGDSALYLCASSSRGILQETQYFGPGTRLLVL.